The 19 T cell receptor beta chains in this list originate from one sample, sequenced in a study of control samples from healthy donors and cancer patients. Data came from immunoSEQ multiplex PCR; TCRdb stores just in-frame clones and leaves some out. The specimen's table records some 180,000 clones. The sample was blood. The receptors originated from a woman aged 25-40 years in good health.

CDR3 protein: CSARGREQFF. CDR3 DNA sequence: TGCAGTGCTAGAGGCCGTGAGCAGTTCTTC. The chain couples TRBV20-1 to TRBJ2-1, with unresolved D. V lost 1 base to trimming and J lost 9 bases, with 4 bases between them. In germline, CDR1 is DFQATT, CDR2 SNEGSKA (reference sequence). The CDR3 extends over 10 amino acids.

The chain uses TRBV5-3 and TRBJ1-2, with 11 bases matching TRBD1. TRBV5-3 is annotated as an ORF whose role is uncertain. The CDR3 sequence is 19 residues long. V lost 4 bases to trimming and J lost 4 bases; unmatched junction nucleotides: 18. CDR3 region: CARSPFQPRDRGFCYGYTF. The CDR3 DNA follows: TGTGCCAGAAGCCCTTTCCAACCCCGGGACAGGGGGTTTTGCTATGGCTACACCTTC.

The J gene is TRBJ1-1, the V gene TRBV5-1; the D is unclear. V was pared by 4 bases and J by 4 bases, with 17 bases between. Germline V lookup: CDR1 SGHRS, CDR2 YFSETQ. There are 15 residues in the CDR3. CDR3 bases: TGCGCCAGCAGCATACACATGCAGGAGGCCACTGAAGCTTTCTTT. The encoded protein is CASSIHMQEATEAFF.

This rearrangement joins TRBV4-3 to TRBJ1-2, with 11 nucleotides matching TRBD1. The CDR3 extends over 17 amino acids. Germline V CDR1 and CDR2: LGHNA, YSLEER. V shed 7 bases, J shed 2 bases, and the junction held 12 bases outside the gene matches. The CDR3 nucleotides read TGCGCCAGCAATGCCGGGACAGGGGGTTCTAGGAACTATGGCTACACCTTC. It translates to CASNAGTGGSRNYGYTF.

The V and J genes are TRBV6-1 and TRBJ1-6; 7 nucleotides agree with TRBD1. The germline V gene has CDR1 MNHNS and CDR2 SASEGT. The CDR3 sequence is 15 residues long. After removal of 6 bases from V and 7 bases from J, the junction contained 9 bases not matched to a gene. As DNA, the CDR3 is TGTGCCAGCAGCGACCAGGGGGATGGGAATTCACCCCTCCACTTT. This translates into CASSDQGDGNSPLHF.

The chain links TRBV18 to TRBJ1-6, with D maybe TRBD1 (6 bases). Deletions cut 4 bases from V and 5 bases from J, with 18 bases between. The CDR3 consists of 17 residues. The germline V gene encodes CDR1 KGHSH and CDR2 LQKENI. The CDR3 region has the DNA TGTGCCAGCTCACTTAACCCTGGGACACCAAATAATTCACCCCTCCACTTT. Translated: CASSLNPGTPNNSPLHF.

The rearrangement joins TRBV9 to TRBJ2-3, with a tentative D call TRBD1 (6 bases). V was clipped by 4 bases and J by 3 bases, with 15 bases between them. Per germline, CDR1 SGDLS and CDR2 YYNGEE. The CDR3 runs to 15 residues. The chain's CDR3 is CASSPWAGVTDTQYF. The CDR3 nucleotides are TGTGCCAGCAGCCCTTGGGCAGGGGTAACAGATACGCAGTATTTT.

This chain joins TRBV9 and TRBJ1-1; possible D gene TRBD1, 6 bases. Per germline, CDR1 SGDLS and CDR2 YYNGEE. The ends were cut back, 4 bases at V and 6 bases at J, with 16 bases in the middle. This CDR3 contains 14 residues. CDR3 residues: CASSQQTGRPEAFF. In DNA, the CDR3 is TGTGCCAGCAGCCAACAAACAGGGCGGCCTGAAGCTTTCTTT.

The chain uses TRBV21-1 and TRBJ2-7; TRBD1 is taken as the D call from the table, unchecked against the DNA. TRBV21-1 is marked as a pseudogene. The CDR3 totals 14 residues. For the CDR3, the DNA is TGTGCCAGCATCTGGGACAGGGTGCGCCACGAGCAGTACTTC. This codes for CASIWDRVRHEQYF.

This chain uses TRBV3-1 (or the pseudogene TRBV3-2) with TRBJ2-5, with a possible D match to TRBD1 (6 bases). Trimming took 6 bases from V and 8 from J, leaving 10 bases between them. Per the germline V gene, CDR1 is LGHDT and CDR2 is YNNKEL (reference sequence). The CDR3 is made up of 11 amino acids. CDR3 DNA: TGTGCCAGCAGTTACAGGGTTACCCAGTACTTC. Protein product: CASSYRVTQYF.

V is TRBV4-3 and J is TRBJ2-5; TRBD2 matches at 7 bases. V gave up 1 base and J gave up 5 bases; unmatched junction bases: 10. The CDR3 extends over 16 amino acids. Germline V gene data show CDR1 as LGHNA and CDR2 as YSLEER. CDR3 sequence reads: CASSQAVPGGRETQYF. CDR3 nucleotide sequence: TGCGCCAGCAGCCAAGCAGTACCGGGGGGTAGGGAGACCCAGTACTTC.

V and J are TRBV7-3 and TRBJ2-2; D is ambiguous. Trimming removed 6 bases from V and 2 bases from J, with 13 bases in between. This CDR3 is built from 15 residues. CDR1 is SGHTA, CDR2 FQGTGA, per germline. Here the CDR3 DNA reads TGTGCCAGCAGTCCCGGACGCAGCAACACCGGGGAGCTGTTTTTT. This gives the protein CASSPGRSNTGELFF.

This sequence joins TRBV29-1 and TRBJ1-1; D unresolved. The CDR3 length is 14 residues. Per the germline V gene, CDR1 is SQVTM and CDR2 is ANQGSEA. Deletions cut 1 base from V and 1 base from J, with 10 bases between. The CDR3 protein is CSVEARQANTEAFF. The CDR3 DNA reads TGCAGCGTTGAAGCCCGACAAGCGAACACTGAAGCTTTCTTT.

The chain has TRBV28 and TRBJ2-3, with D possibly TRBD1 on 5 matching bases. This CDR3 comprises 13 residues. Germline CDR1 MDHEN, CDR2 SYDVKM. V gave up 6 bases and J gave up 1 base, with 8 bases separating them. Here the CDR3 DNA reads TGTGCCAGCAGCGACAGCCGCACAGATACGCAGTATTTT. Its translation is CASSDSRTDTQYF.

The chain carries TRBV3-1 (or the pseudogene TRBV3-2) and TRBJ2-5; 9 bases line up with TRBD2. With 6 bases clipped from V and 4 bases from J, the junction kept 6 bases outside the gene matches. Germline CDR1 is LGHDT and CDR2 is YNNKEL (reference sequence). The CDR3 extends over 14 amino acids. CDR3 sequence (DNA): TGTGCCAGCAGGGGACTAGCTTTCTCAGAGACCCAGTACTTC. As protein: CASRGLAFSETQYF.

This chain connects TRBV18 to TRBJ2-1; TRBD2 aligns across 12 bases. V lost 2 bases to trimming and J lost 5 bases; unmatched junction nucleotides: 10. The CDR3 contains 18 residues. Germline-derived CDR1 and CDR2 are KGHSH and LQKENI. The CDR3 DNA follows: TGTGCCAGCTCACCAGGCCATAGACTAGCGGGGGAAGACAATGAGCAGTTCTTC. Protein product: CASSPGHRLAGEDNEQFF.

The V and J genes are TRBV27 and TRBJ1-6; D not resolved. CDR3 length equals 16 residues. V shed 7 bases and J shed 5 bases, with 18 bases lying between them. Germline CDR1 reads MNHEY; CDR2 reads SMNVEV (reference sequence). The CDR3 is CASTLIGPPNNSPLHF. The CDR3 nucleotides read TGTGCCAGCACCCTCATCGGGCCCCCAAATAATTCACCCCTCCACTTT.

The V gene is TRBV4-1, the J gene TRBJ1-5; 7 nucleotides match TRBD1. Per germline, CDR1 MGHRA and CDR2 YSYEKL. The CDR3 extends over 16 amino acids. After removal of 0 bases from V and 4 bases from J, the junction contained 6 bases not matched to a gene. The CDR3 is CASSQDRGTANQPQHF. The CDR3 nucleotides are TGCGCCAGCAGCCAAGATAGGGGGACAGCGAATCAGCCCCAGCATTTT.

The rearrangement links TRBV7-2 to TRBJ2-2; D is undetermined. Germline values: CDR1 SGHTA, CDR2 FQGNSA. V was clipped by 6 bases and J by 8 bases, with 10 bases between them. The CDR3 contains 12 residues. In nucleotides, the CDR3 is TGTGCCAGCAGTCCCCATGAGGGGGAGCTGTTTTTT. The encoded protein is CASSPHEGELFF.